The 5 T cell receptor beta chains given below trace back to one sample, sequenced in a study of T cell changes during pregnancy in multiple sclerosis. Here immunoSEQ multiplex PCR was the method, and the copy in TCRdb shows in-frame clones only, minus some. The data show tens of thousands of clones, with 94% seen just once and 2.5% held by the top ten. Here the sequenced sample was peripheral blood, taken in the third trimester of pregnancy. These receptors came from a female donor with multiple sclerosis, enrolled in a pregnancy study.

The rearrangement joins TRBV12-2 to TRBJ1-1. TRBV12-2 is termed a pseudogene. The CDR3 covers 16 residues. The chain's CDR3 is CASRREDTNVNSEAFF. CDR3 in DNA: TGTGCAAGTCGCCGGGAGGACACCAACGTTAACTCTGAAGCTTTCTTT.

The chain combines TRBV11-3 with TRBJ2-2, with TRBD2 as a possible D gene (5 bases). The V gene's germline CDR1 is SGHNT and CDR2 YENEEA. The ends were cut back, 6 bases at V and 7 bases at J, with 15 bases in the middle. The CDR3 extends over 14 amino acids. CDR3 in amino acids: CASRVARERGELFF. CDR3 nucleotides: TGTGCCAGCAGGGTAGCTCGGGAACGCGGGGAGCTGTTTTTT.

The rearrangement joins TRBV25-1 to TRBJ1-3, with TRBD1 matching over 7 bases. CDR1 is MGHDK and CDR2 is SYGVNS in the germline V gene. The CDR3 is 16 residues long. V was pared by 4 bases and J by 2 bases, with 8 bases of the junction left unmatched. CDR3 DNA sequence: TGTGCCAGCAGTGGAACGACAGGGAATACTGGAAACACCATATATTTT. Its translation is CASSGTTGNTGNTIYF.

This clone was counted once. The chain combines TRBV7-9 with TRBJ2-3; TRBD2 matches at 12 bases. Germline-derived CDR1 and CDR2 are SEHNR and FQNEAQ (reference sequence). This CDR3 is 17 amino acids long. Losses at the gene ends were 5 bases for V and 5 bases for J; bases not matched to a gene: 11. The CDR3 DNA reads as TGTGCCAGCAGCCGACTAGCGGGGGCTACAGCAGGAGATACGCAGTATTTT. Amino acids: CASSRLAGATAGDTQYF.

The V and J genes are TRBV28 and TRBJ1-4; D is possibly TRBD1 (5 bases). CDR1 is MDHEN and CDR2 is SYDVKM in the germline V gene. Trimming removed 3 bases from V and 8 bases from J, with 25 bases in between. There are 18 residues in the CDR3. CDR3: CASSFRGSGGFRSEKLFF. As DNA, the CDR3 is TGTGCCAGCAGTTTTCGAGGGTCGGGGGGGTTCAGGTCCGAAAAACTGTTTTTT. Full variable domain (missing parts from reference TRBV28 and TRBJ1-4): DVKVTQSSRYLVKRTGEKVFLECVQDMDHENMFWYRQDPGLGLRLIYFSYDVKMKEKGDIPEGYSVSREKKERFSLILESASTNQTSMYLCASSFRGSGGFRSEKLFFGSGTQLSVL.